The rows below give T cell receptor beta chains drawn from one sample of a study of CD8+ T cells in alopecia areata. Sequencing used immunoSEQ multiplex PCR; TCRdb keeps in-frame clones, though not all of them. The data show about 12,000 clones, with around 60% seen just once and more than 12% held by the top ten. The source material was skin. The receptors were sampled from a human donor with alopecia areata. Each CDR3 is given with its conserved first and last residue. The D gene is left open where the match is weak. Rows may omit the clone size; those that give it use once, few, many or a size class.

>TRBJ1-1|.|TRBV29-1|.
CSVSFGDTEAFF
TGCAGCGTATCGTTCGGGGACACTGAAGCTTTCTTT
>TRBJ2-2|.|TRBV4-2|.
CASSQETDSAGELFF
TGTGCCAGCAGCCAAGAGACGGATTCCGCCGGGGAGCTGTTTTTT
>TRBJ2-7|.|TRBV27|few
CASSQGRAASYEQYF
TGTGCCAGCAGCCAGGGACGCGCTGCTTCCTACGAGCAGTACTTC
>TRBJ1-5|TRBD1|TRBV4-2|.
CASSQDPGQEGQPQHF
TGTGCCAGCAGCCAAGATCCCGGACAGGAAGGACAGCCCCAGCATTTT
>TRBJ1-1|.|TRBV2|.
CVLSSYTEAFF
TGTGTCCTTTCGTCGTACACTGAAGCTTTCTTT
>TRBJ2-1|.|TRBV11-2|.
CASSPGPSYNEQFF
TGTGCCAGCAGCCCAGGGCCCTCTTACAATGAGCAGTTCTTC
>TRBJ2-7|.|TRBV4-1|few
CASSQDAGLAYEQYF
TGCGCCAGCAGCCAAGACGCCGGGCTGGCCTACGAGCAGTACTTC
>TRBJ1-2|TRBD1|TRBV27|.
CASRLTGKYGYTF
TGTGCCAGCAGATTGACAGGGAAGTATGGCTACACCTTC
>TRBJ2-3|TRBD1|TRBV5-8|.
CASSWAGTAKSTDTQYF
TGTGCCAGCAGCTGGGCCGGGACAGCCAAATCCACAGATACGCAGTATTTT
>TRBJ2-3|TRBD2|TRBV7-9|.
CASSLEGAGGPDTQYF
TGTGCCAGCAGCTTAGAAGGGGCGGGGGGCCCAGATACGCAGTATTTT
>TRBJ1-3|.|TRBV6-6|.
CASKPGNRRTGNTIYF
TGTGCCAGCAAGCCGGGAAACCGGAGGACTGGAAACACCATATATTTT
>TRBJ2-1|TRBD2|TRBV4-3|.
CASSQGHSGGPGEQFF
TGCGCCAGCAGCCAGGGGCATAGCGGGGGGCCTGGGGAGCAGTTCTTC
>TRBJ1-1|.|TRBV7-2|.
CASSLGRENTEAFF
TGTGCCAGCAGTCTCGGGCGTGAGAACACTGAAGCTTTCTTT
>TRBJ1-1|.|TRBV5-1|few
CASSFSGPTEAFF
TGCGCCAGCAGCTTTTCAGGGCCCACTGAAGCTTTCTTT
>TRBJ2-1|TRBD1|TRBV2|few
CASRTGQGTDEQFF
TGTGCCAGCAGGACGGGACAGGGGACGGATGAGCAGTTCTTC
>TRBJ2-7|.|TRBV9|once
CASSGSSYEQYF
TGTGCCAGCAGCGGCAGTTCCTACGAGCAGTACTTC
>TRBJ2-2|.|TRBV19|.
CASTMGSGRWTGELFF
TGTGCCAGTACTATGGGGTCAGGGAGGTGGACCGGGGAGCTGTTTTTT
>TRBJ2-5|TRBD2|TRBV11-3|.
CANSSGGYQETQYF
TGTGCCAACTCTAGCGGGGGGTACCAAGAGACCCAGTACTTC
>TRBJ2-6|TRBD2|TRBV5-6|.
CASSHERGPRANVLTF
TGTGCCAGCAGCCATGAGCGGGGGCCGAGGGCCAACGTCCTGACTTTC
>TRBJ2-7|TRBD2|TRBV5-1|.
CASSPRTSEYEQYF
TGCGCCAGCAGCCCAAGGACTAGCGAATACGAGCAGTACTTC
>TRBJ1-1|.|TRBV19|few
CATIPTEAGGRRTEAFF
TGTGCCACTATACCCACCGAAGCCGGGGGGCGCCGGACTGAAGCTTTCTTT
>TRBJ2-3|TRBD1|TRBV5-6|.
CASSLPGQGGPDTQYF
TGTGCCAGCAGCTTGCCGGGACAGGGTGGCCCAGATACGCAGTATTTT
>TRBJ2-1|.|TRBV2|.
CASSENGGSNEQFF
TGTGCCAGCAGTGAAAATGGCGGGTCCAATGAGCAGTTCTTC
>TRBJ2-7|TRBD2|TRBV6-1|few
CASRNRDYSYEQYF
TGTGCCAGCAGAAATCGGGACTACAGCTACGAGCAGTACTTC
>TRBJ2-5|TRBD1|TRBV5-1|few
CASKNRGQGAGETQYF
TGCGCCAGCAAAAATCGAGGACAGGGGGCCGGAGAGACCCAGTACTTC
>TRBJ2-1|TRBD2|TRBV29-1|few
CSVLGLAGVPSYNEQFF
TGCAGCGTGTTGGGACTAGCGGGAGTCCCCTCCTACAATGAGCAGTTCTTC
>TRBJ2-7|.|TRBV6-6|.
CASRRQAFYEQYF
TGTGCCAGCAGACGACAGGCATTTTACGAGCAGTACTTC
>TRBJ1-5|TRBD1|TRBV28|.
CASTLGDRGSNQPQHF
TGTGCCAGCACCCTTGGGGACAGGGGTAGCAATCAGCCCCAGCATTTT
>TRBJ2-7|TRBD2|TRBV5-1|.
CASSLGLAGVTYEQYF
TGCGCCAGCAGCTTGGGTCTAGCGGGAGTCACCTACGAGCAGTACTTC
>TRBJ2-5|.|TRBV11-2|.
CASSPLGRAETQYF
TGTGCCAGCAGCCCCCTCGGCAGGGCAGAGACCCAGTACTTC
>TRBJ2-1|.|TRBV5-1|.
CASSLATYNEQFF
TGCGCCAGCAGCTTGGCCACCTACAATGAGCAGTTCTTC
>TRBJ2-4|.|TRBV30|.
CAWSRPYRGPYSKNIQYF
TGTGCCTGGAGTCGACCGTATCGAGGGCCTTATTCCAAAAACATTCAGTACTTC
>TRBJ2-1|.|TRBV6-1|.
CASSESGLGEQFF
TGTGCCAGCAGTGAAAGCGGGTTAGGGGAGCAGTTCTTC
>TRBJ1-2|.|TRBV23-1|.
CASSSVGPYGYTF
TGCGCCAGCAGTTCGGTCGGGCCCTATGGCTACACCTTC
>TRBJ2-5|.|TRBV4-1|medium-sized
CASSQDGKGTQYF
TGCGCCAGCAGCCAAGACGGGAAGGGGACCCAGTACTTC
>TRBJ2-1|.|TRBV30|.
CAWSSLGGSIYNEQFF
TGTGCCTGGAGTTCACTAGGGGGGAGTATCTACAATGAGCAGTTCTTC
>TRBJ2-7|TRBD1|TRBV6-5|.
CASTGTGRYEQYF
TGTGCCAGCACGGGGACAGGGAGGTACGAGCAGTACTTC
>TRBJ2-7|TRBD1|TRBV28|few
CARGTGSYEQYF
TGTGCCAGGGGGACAGGGTCCTACGAGCAGTACTTC
>TRBJ1-2|.|TRBV5-4|.
CASSLETGNGYTF
TGTGCCAGCAGCTTGGAAACAGGAAATGGCTACACCTTC
>TRBJ2-1|.|TRBV6-5|.
CASSSREDEQFF
TGTGCCAGCAGTTCCAGGGAGGATGAGCAGTTCTTC
>TRBJ1-3|.|TRBV6-5|.
CATQRSTAGNTIYF
TGTGCCACCCAGAGGTCGACAGCTGGAAACACCATATATTTT
>TRBJ2-2|.|TRBV30|.
CAWSVEDPGELFF
TGTGCCTGGAGTGTAGAGGACCCCGGGGAGCTGTTTTTT
>TRBJ2-7|TRBD1|TRBV7-9|.
CASSFGQGVPYEQYF
TGTGCCAGCAGCTTCGGGCAGGGGGTCCCCTACGAGCAGTACTTC
>TRBJ1-1|.|TRBV6-5|.
CASSAPGRGTEAFF
TGTGCCAGCAGTGCCCCGGGTCGGGGGACTGAAGCTTTCTTT
>TRBJ2-3|.|TRBV9|once
CASSVAVGGLGDTQYF
TGTGCCAGCAGCGTAGCGGTCGGGGGGCTGGGAGATACGCAGTATTTT
>TRBJ2-2|TRBD1|TRBV5-5|.
CASSLRQGRNTGELFF
TGTGCCAGCAGCTTAAGACAGGGTAGGAACACCGGGGAGCTGTTTTTT
>TRBJ2-1|.|TRBV6-5|.
CASRSLGAYNEQFF
TGTGCCAGCAGGAGTCTCGGGGCCTACAATGAGCAGTTCTTC
>TRBJ2-1|TRBD2|TRBV7-2|few
CASSLSPGTSQNEQFF
TGTGCCAGCAGCTTAAGTCCCGGGACTAGCCAAAATGAGCAGTTCTTC
>TRBJ1-1|.|TRBV7-9|.
CASSLSQILGTEAFF
TGTGCCAGCAGCTTATCCCAGATCTTAGGGACTGAAGCTTTCTTT
>TRBJ1-2|.|TRBV28|.
CASNPGDGYTF
TGTGCCAGCAATCCCGGAGATGGCTACACCTTC